These 8 T cell receptor beta chains originate from one sample sequenced in a study of shared clonotypes between healthy human individuals. Assay: immunoSEQ multiplex PCR; the TCRdb copy retains only in-frame clones and omits some. In the table there are approximately 2.5 million clones, around 94% of which are singletons. Sequencing was done on a sample of naive CD4+ T cells sorted from blood. Noted subset: CD45RA+ positively selected. The receptor set was obtained from a man aged 18 to 30 in good health.

This clone came up a few times. The chain joins TRBV6-6 to TRBJ1-1; no clear D. This CDR3 comprises 11 residues. Trimming cost V 8 bases and J 4 bases, with 8 bases left between them. Looked up from germline, CDR1 is MNHNY and CDR2 is SVGAGI (reference sequence). CDR3 sequence reads: CASSASTEAFF. CDR3 nucleotide sequence: TGTGCCAGCTCAGCGAGCACTGAAGCTTTCTTT.

This clone was observed once. The DNA of the CDR3 is TGTGCCAGCAAGGAACTTGGAACTGGAAACACCATATATTTT. It specifies CASKELGTGNTIYF. The V and J genes are TRBV2 and TRBJ1-3, with D hard to call. The CDR3 totals 14 residues. Trimming shortened V by 7 bases and J by 2 bases, and 12 bases separated the two germline ends. Germline V CDR1 and CDR2: SNHLY, FYNNEI.

The rearrangement uses TRBV19 and TRBJ1-5; no firm D call. Trimming removed 0 bases from V and 6 bases from J, with 12 bases in between. Germline lookup yields CDR1 LNHDA and CDR2 SQIVND (reference sequence). The CDR3 spans 15 residues. The CDR3 protein is CASSIDPGESQPQHF. CDR3 bases: TGTGCCAGTAGTATAGATCCCGGGGAAAGTCAGCCCCAGCATTTT.

The rearrangement links TRBV6-5 to TRBJ2-5; possibly TRBD1 for D (6 bases). Germline CDR1 MNHEY, CDR2 SVGAGI. The germline V and J ends were trimmed by 2 bases and 6 bases, with 10 bases remaining between them. The CDR3 sequence is 13 residues long. For the CDR3, the DNA is TGTGCCAGCAGTTACGGGCAGGGGCAGACCCAGTACTTC. The encoded protein is CASSYGQGQTQYF.

As concerns this clone: Different DNA sequences within this sample yield the same CDR3. This rearrangement joins TRBV5-4 to TRBJ2-5; the match to TRBD2 covers 13 bases. With 4 bases clipped from V and 2 bases from J, the junction kept 5 bases outside the gene matches. Per germline, CDR1 SGHNT and CDR2 YYREEE (reference sequence). This CDR3 region has 16 residues. The CDR3 loop is CASSPGTSGVQETQYF. DNA for the CDR3: TGTGCCAGCAGCCCGGGGACTAGCGGGGTACAAGAGACCCAGTACTTC.

The V call is TRBV19, the J call TRBJ2-3; tentative D call: TRBD2 (6 bases). V lost 4 bases to trimming and J lost 1 base, with 15 bases between them. This CDR3 is built from 16 residues. The V gene's germline CDR1 is LNHDA and CDR2 SQIVND (reference sequence). The CDR3, as DNA: TGTGCCAGTAGTACCCGGACTAAATTGGGCACAGATACGCAGTATTTT. It encodes CASSTRTKLGTDTQYF.

CDR3 loop: CASSEVRFRTDTQYF. The CDR3 bases are TGTGCCAGCAGTGAAGTAAGGTTTCGCACAGATACGCAGTATTTT. This chain links TRBV6-1 with TRBJ2-3; the D is unclear. The CDR3 runs 15 residues. V was pared by 1 base and J by 1 base, with 9 bases between. The germline gives CDR1 MNHNS, CDR2 SASEGT.

This rearrangement joins TRBV6-5 to TRBJ1-5, with D hard to call. Trimming took off 5 bases at V and 3 bases at J, with 11 bases between the two ends. Germline assignment: CDR1 MNHEY and CDR2 SVGAGI. The CDR3 has 14 residues. CDR3 DNA sequence: TGTGCCAGCAGTCAAACCCTATCCAATCAGCCCCAGCATTTT. Encoded protein: CASSQTLSNQPQHF.